The TCR beta chain under discussion was sequenced for a study of T cells after yellow fever vaccination. The wider study: Fractions of limited cellularity were prepared by means of SMART-Seq v4 Ultra Low Input. Study-level results: Clonotypes appearing in both CD4 and CD8 compartments existed, and their share was small. Peaking on day 5 versus 15, the secondary response was faster but weaker. Reappearance after the booster was observed for most primary-vaccination clones (roughly 97% CD4, over 70% CD8).

One entry per CDR3 protein results from TCRdb running MiXCR on the 5' RACE reads. The top ten hold approximately 24% of the sample, which has about 340,000 distinct CDR3 sequences, about 4% seen once. This clonotype showed up many times. Its antigen is as yet unknown. The CDR3 has 13 residues. CDR1 is SEHNR and CDR2 is FQNEAQ in the germline V gene (reference sequence). The germline V and J ends were trimmed by 5 bases and 8 bases, with 13 bases remaining between them. V gene TRBV7-9 combines with J gene TRBJ2-1; D unclear. The source material was PBMCs, sampled 5 days after the yellow fever booster vaccination. This sequence was found in a man younger than 35 who received the YFV17D yellow fever vaccine. The CDR3 protein is CASSQLIRDEQFF. CDR3 DNA sequence: TGTGCCAGCAGCCAACTAATTCGCGATGAGCAGTTCTTC.